Below, 18 T cell receptor beta chains from the same sample are listed, as sequenced in a study of cytomegalovirus exposure and HLA in healthy donors. Vbeta (60) and Jbeta (13) primers were used in the PCR. Here immunoSEQ multiplex PCR was the method, and the copy in TCRdb shows in-frame clones only, minus some. The sample lists some 110,000 clones, roughly 71% occurring once. Sequencing used PBMCs. The receptors derive from a woman in her 50s in good health and CMV-seropositive.

This chain links TRBV5-1 with TRBJ2-4, with D possibly TRBD2 on 6 matching bases. CDR1 is SGHRS, CDR2 YFSETQ, per germline. The V and J ends lost 10 bases and 1 base respectively, with 15 bases between them. CDR3 length equals 14 residues. The CDR3 bases are TGCGCCCCGGCGGGGCGTGGGGCCAAAAACATTCAGTACTTC. Its protein is CAPAGRGAKNIQYF.

Remarks on this clone: At one of its ends the junction is not consistent with the germline gene, which may arise from a read error. J is TRBJ2-2 and V is TRBV30; possible D gene TRBD2, 5 bases. This CDR3 is built from 14 residues. From germline, CDR1 is GTSNPN and CDR2 SVGIG (reference sequence). The CDR3 DNA follows: TGTGCCTGTCCCCAAACGCGATACACCGGGAAGCTGTTTTTT. Translated, it gives CACPQTRYTGKLFF.

This rearrangement joins TRBV28 to TRBJ2-7, with 8 bases fitting TRBD1. The length of the CDR3 is 13 residues. J gave up 5 bases and V 10 bases, and 10 bases lay outside the gene matches. Germline V gives CDR1 MDHEN, CDR2 SYDVKM. CDR3 region: CATGTGQVNEQYF. The CDR3 nucleotides read TGTGCCACAGGGACAGGCCAGGTGAACGAGCAGTACTTC.

The rearrangement links TRBV28 to TRBJ2-7, with TRBD1 as a possible D gene (5 bases). CDR3 length: 13 residues. The ends were cut back, 4 bases at V and 4 bases at J, with 11 bases in the middle. Germline lookup yields CDR1 MDHEN and CDR2 SYDVKM. The CDR3 nucleotides read TGTGCCAGCAGTTCGACAGAAGGATACGAGCAGTACTTC. Protein sequence: CASSSTEGYEQYF. Using reference TRBV28 and TRBJ2-7 for the parts outside the CDR3, the full variable domain is DVKVTQSSRYLVKRTGEKVFLECVQDMDHENMFWYRQDPGLGLRLIYFSYDVKMKEKGDIPEGYSVSREKKERFSLILESASTNQTSMYLCASSSTEGYEQYFGPGTRLTVT.

The chain is built from TRBV7-8 and TRBJ1-5; D unresolved. The V gene lost 5 bases and the J gene lost 1 base, with 18 bases spanning the gap. The germline CDR1 and CDR2 sequences are SGHVS and FQNEAQ. The CDR3 extends over 17 amino acids. The CDR3 bases are TGTGCCAGCAGCCCTACTCCTTACAGACACAGCAATCAGCCCCAGCATTTT. It specifies CASSPTPYRHSNQPQHF.

This clone was found a few times. The genes are TRBV19 and TRBJ2-4, with 9 bases matching TRBD1. After removal of 5 bases from V and 6 bases from J, the junction contained 8 bases not matched to a gene. There are 15 residues in the CDR3. Germline lookup yields CDR1 LNHDA and CDR2 SQIVND (reference sequence). As DNA, the CDR3 is TGTGCCAGTAGTCTTAAACAGGGGGCAGGAAACATTCAGTACTTC. It is translated as CASSLKQGAGNIQYF.

This chain connects TRBV2 to TRBJ2-7, with TRBD2 as a possible D gene (6 bases). Trimming cost V 6 bases and J 9 bases, with 21 bases left between them. CDR1 and CDR2 from the germline V gene are SNHLY and FYNNEI. The CDR3 consists of 14 residues. CDR3 nucleotide sequence: TGTGCCAGCAGCGGGACTTATCTGACCCACGGGCAGTACTTC. It codes for CASSGTYLTHGQYF.

The V gene is TRBV11-2, the J gene TRBJ2-5; D possibly corresponds to TRBD2 (6 bases). Trimming stripped 5 bases from V and 2 bases from J, with 18 bases between. The CDR3 sequence is 16 residues long. Looked up from germline, CDR1 is SGHAT and CDR2 is FQNNGV. The CDR3 DNA reads TGTGCCAGCAGCCCACATTGGGGGACTGCTCAAGAGACCCAGTACTTC. It codes for CASSPHWGTAQETQYF. Looking up the rest from reference TRBV11-2 and TRBJ2-5 gives the full variable domain: EAGVAQSPRYKIIEKRQSVAFWCNPISGHATLYWYQQILGQGPKLLIQFQNNGVVDDSQLPKDRFSAERLKGVDSTLKIQPAKLEDSAVYLCASSPHWGTAQETQYFGPGTRLLVL.

The chain combines TRBV15 with TRBJ1-4; tentative D call: TRBD1 (6 bases). Germline V gives CDR1 LNHNV, CDR2 YYDKDF (reference sequence). The ends were cut back, 5 bases at V and 7 bases at J, with 17 bases in the middle. This CDR3 contains 15 residues. For the CDR3, the DNA is TGTGCCACCAGCCGAACAGGGTACGGTACTGAAAAACTGTTTTTT. Translation: CATSRTGYGTEKLFF.

CDR3 sequence (DNA): TGTGCCAGCAGGGGCGCCCGAGCGGGGGGCTACGAGCAGTACTTC. It specifies CASRGARAGGYEQYF. This rearrangement joins TRBV6-1 to TRBJ2-7; 9 nucleotides match TRBD2. The CDR3 runs 15 residues. V was pared by 6 bases and J by 3 bases, with 9 bases of the junction left unmatched. CDR1 is MNHNS and CDR2 is SASEGT in the germline V gene.

V usage is TRBV2 and J usage is TRBJ2-4; 7 bases are a match to TRBD1. Germline values: CDR1 SNHLY, CDR2 FYNNEI. V was clipped by 9 bases and J by 2 bases; unmatched bases: 13. The CDR3 runs 16 residues. In nucleotides, the CDR3 is TGTGCCAGTTTGTGGGACAGCCCTAGAACCAAAAACATTCAGTACTTC. Protein sequence: CASLWDSPRTKNIQYF. Drawing the rest from reference TRBV2 and TRBJ2-4, the complete variable domain is EPEVTQTPSHQVTQMGQEVILRCVPISNHLYFYWYRQILGQKVEFLVSFYNNEISEKSEIFDDQFSVERPDGSNFTLKIRSTKLEDSAMYFCASLWDSPRTKNIQYFGAGTRLSVL.

The chain recombines TRBV11-2 with TRBJ2-5, with TRBD1 as a possible D gene (5 bases). The germline CDR1 and CDR2 sequences are SGHAT and FQNNGV. The length of the CDR3 is 15 residues. V lost 1 base to trimming and J lost 0 bases, with 9 bases between them. The CDR3 loop is CASSLVSGHQETQYF. The CDR3 DNA reads as TGTGCCAGCAGCTTAGTCTCAGGGCACCAAGAGACCCAGTACTTC.

This clone was seen just once. The V call is TRBV11-2, the J call TRBJ1-2; 7 bases map to TRBD1. The CDR3 length is 13 residues. With 0 bases clipped from V and 6 bases from J, the junction kept 1 base outside the gene matches. Germline-derived CDR1 and CDR2 are SGHAT and FQNNGV. The CDR3 loop reads CASSLDRGDGYTF. The CDR3 coding sequence is TGTGCCAGCAGCTTAGACAGGGGGGATGGCTACACCTTC.

This clone was observed a few times. This sequence joins TRBV5-5 and TRBJ1-3; possible D gene TRBD1, 6 bases. This CDR3 contains 16 residues. V lost 2 bases and J lost 2, with 14 bases in between. The germline V gene encodes CDR1 SGHKS and CDR2 YYEKEE (reference sequence). CDR3 sequence: CASSLLQGNTGNTIYF. The CDR3 coding sequence is TGTGCCAGCAGCTTACTTCAGGGGAACACTGGAAACACCATATATTTT.

The V gene is TRBV7-2, the J gene TRBJ1-4; 8 bases match TRBD1. The length of the CDR3 is 15 residues. Germline trimming cut 1 base from V and 8 bases from J; bases unmatched to any gene: 6. CDR1 and CDR2 from the germline V gene are SGHTA and FQGNSA. DNA of the CDR3: TGTGCCAGCAGCTTAGATGACAGGGGTGGCGAAAAACTGTTTTTT. Translation gives CASSLDDRGGEKLFF.

The V gene is TRBV23-1, the J gene TRBJ2-1, with TRBD2 matching 10 bases. TRBV23-1 is identified as an open reading frame with a role that is uncertain. This CDR3 region has 17 residues. V dropped 0 bases and J dropped 5; count of bases not matched to a gene: 7. The CDR3 DNA sequence: TGCGCCAGCAGTCAATCCATTCTTCTAGCGGGGGACAATGAGCAGTTCTTC. It specifies CASSQSILLAGDNEQFF.

In its sample, this clone was seen a few times. The chain recombines TRBV6-5 with TRBJ1-2, with 10 bases lining up with TRBD1. CDR3 length: 12 amino acids. Looked up from germline, CDR1 is MNHEY and CDR2 is SVGAGI. Germline trimming cut 9 bases from V and 7 bases from J; bases unmatched to any gene: 5. Here the CDR3 DNA reads TGTGCCAGTAAGACAGGGGGCAGTGGCTACACCTTC. It yields the protein CASKTGGSGYTF.

V and J are TRBV5-5 and TRBJ2-7; 13 bases fit TRBD2. This CDR3 contains 15 residues. Per the germline V gene, CDR1 is SGHKS and CDR2 is YYEKEE (reference sequence). With V trimmed by 4 bases and J by 3 bases, 4 bases remained unmatched. The CDR3 sequence is CASSRGLAGNYEQYF. The CDR3 nucleotides read TGTGCCAGCAGCCGGGGACTAGCGGGGAACTACGAGCAGTACTTC.